This T cell receptor (beta chain) comes out of a study of OX40 agonist ivuxolimab in advanced cancers. On the study more broadly: The dose of intravenous ivuxolimab that patients received every 2 weeks ranged from 0.01 to 10 mg/kg. Head and neck, renal cell, melanoma or hepatocellular carcinoma were the cancers that dose-escalation patients had.

Sequencing was performed with immunoSEQ multiplex PCR; in TCRdb, only in-frame clones are kept and a portion is missing. The sample contains about 61,000 clones, over 80% of which appear only once. The ends were cut back, 7 bases at V and 3 bases at J, with 7 bases in the middle. CDR1 and CDR2 (germline): SGHKS, YYEKEE (reference sequence). The length of the CDR3 is 11 residues. Material: CD4+ or CD8+ T cells sorted from blood, obtained in a trial of the OX40 agonist ivuxolimab. The chain recombines TRBV5-5 with TRBJ2-5; D not certain. The sequence came from an adult with an advanced solid tumor such as melanoma, head and neck, liver or kidney cancer. The CDR3 region is CASPLKETQYF. In DNA, the CDR3 is TGTGCCAGCCCACTCAAAGAGACCCAGTACTTC.